This T cell receptor beta chain emerged from a study of T-cell memory formation after mild COVID-19. For the study at large: Largely donor-specific sequence clusters came from a couple of donors.

J gave up 7 bases and V 6 bases, and 3 bases lay outside the gene matches. This CDR3 is 14 amino acids long. Germline CDR1 and CDR2: ENHRY and SYGVKD. TCRdb redid the calling of the 5' RACE reads with MiXCR, one entry per CDR3 protein. The sample carries some 410,000 distinct CDR3 sequences, 20% to 30% recorded once. What was sequenced was PBMCs or a T cell subset sorted from them (not recorded which). The V gene is TRBV10-3, the J gene TRBJ2-1; 13 bases fit TRBD2. The origin of this receptor is an adult woman who had mild COVID-19 (a few samples of this study predate the infection). Cell type and time point are not known. In DNA, the CDR3 is TGTGCCATCAGAGGGACTAGCGGGACGAATGAGCAGTTCTTC. It translates to CAIRGTSGTNEQFF.